This T cell receptor beta chain was sequenced in a study of blood T cell repertoires in COVID-19. Study context: The United States, Italy and Spain provided the acute and convalescent COVID-19 samples. From T cells, B-cell-depleted T cells, or PBMCs came the material, which was cDNA or gDNA.

Using immunoSEQ multiplex PCR, the repertoire was profiled, and TCRdb retains in-frame clones only, with some absent. The repertoire consists of roughly 280,000 clones, with roughly 86% occurring once and the leading ten covering roughly 5%. Enrollment of patients from Seattle took place during active infection, with longitudinal follow-up. CDR1 and CDR2 from the germline V gene are MNHEY and SVGEGT. Trimming removed 0 bases from V and 14 bases from J; junction bases left unmatched: 16. CDR3 length equals 16 residues. Specimen: peripheral blood. J is TRBJ2-1 and V is TRBV6-2 or TRBV6-3; 7 bases line up with TRBD1. The clonotype was recovered from a woman in her sixties with COVID-19, enrolled during active disease. The CDR3 DNA is TGTGCCAGCAGTTACTCGACTTCAGGGGGACCTTGGGTGAAGTTCTTC. Its translation is CASSYSTSGGPWVKFF.